This entry concerns a single TCR beta chain. The antigen is not known. The data originate from a study of OX40 agonist ivuxolimab in advanced cancers. If patients had autoimmune disease history or systemic immunosuppression, they were excluded. Some clones are missing from TCRdb's copy, which holds only in-frame ones; the method was immunoSEQ multiplex PCR. The sample yields around 91,000 clones, roughly 87% seen once. Broader study findings: Circulating CD4+ and CD8+ T cells showed clonal expansion by week 6 at 0.1 to 3.0 mg/kg.

The specimen was CD4+ or CD8+ T cells sorted from blood, collected in a trial of the OX40 agonist ivuxolimab. The sequence was collected from an adult with an advanced solid tumor such as melanoma, head and neck, liver or kidney cancer.

The CDR3 protein is CASSLDQTTGELFF. CDR3 bases: TGTGCCAGCAGCTTAGATCAAACCACCGGGGAGCTGTTTTTT. The chain recombines TRBV7-9 with TRBJ2-2, with no clear D. Germline values: CDR1 SEHNR, CDR2 FQNEAQ (reference sequence). Trimming left V 1 base short and J 4 bases short, with 7 bases between. This CDR3 comprises 14 residues.